The sequence of this T cell receptor (beta chain) was determined in a study of chemoradiotherapy in HPV16-positive cancers. Germline V gene sequence: CDR1 MDHEN, CDR2 SYDVKM. J lost 8 bases, V lost 7 bases, and 15 bases had no gene match. The CDR3 spans 15 residues. Generated by immunoSEQ multiplex PCR, the TCRdb table keeps only in-frame clones and is missing some. The sample yields 25,000 to 40,000 clones, around 86% seen once. On this clone: Antigen unknown.

Study conclusions and caveats: Candidate HPV-specific clones and E7-related TCR motifs grew in tumor during treatment. The functional HPV-specific definition rests on just a couple of HPV16-positive patients.

The rearrangement links TRBV28 to TRBJ1-2; TRBD1 matches at 8 bases. The sample was blood, taken from a patient who underwent chemoradiotherapy. The clonotype originates from a human donor with HPV-associated anogenital cancer. The CDR3 protein is CASTGDRRYTSGYTF. CDR3 DNA: TGTGCCAGCACCGGGGACAGGCGTTATACTAGCGGCTACACCTTC.